Listed below are T cell receptor beta chains from one sample, sequenced in a study of blood T cell repertoires in COVID-19. Data came from immunoSEQ multiplex PCR; TCRdb stores just in-frame clones and leaves some out. The data contain roughly 97,000 clones, over 75% of them seen just once; the ten biggest clones take up 1.5% to 2%. The sequencing input was peripheral blood. Receptors were obtained from a man in his fifties or sixties with acute or convalescent COVID-19. Each CDR3 is given with its conserved first and last residue. D genes are given only for firm matches. Clone size appears in some rows only: once, few, many, or a class for an expanded clone.

-,TRBJ1-1,-,TRBV7-8,TGTGCCAGCAGCTTTTCTCCCGTGAACACTGAAGCTTTCTTT,CASSFSPVNTEAFF
once,TRBJ1-2,-,TRBV27,TGTGCCAGCAGGGGCACTAACTATGGCTACACCTTC,CASRGTNYGYTF
-,TRBJ2-2,TRBD1,TRBV5-1,TGCGCCAGCAGCTTGGGTGTCAGGGGGCGAGCGAACACCGGGGAGCTGTTTTTT,CASSLGVRGRANTGELFF
-,TRBJ1-4,-,TRBV4-2,TGTGCCAGCAGCCAAGGAGAGGGAGGAGAAAAACTGTTTTTT,CASSQGEGGEKLFF
-,TRBJ1-6,TRBD1,TRBV10-2,TGCGCCAGCAGTGGGGCAGGGGGTAACCCCCTCCACTTT,CASSGAGGNPLHF
once,TRBJ1-5,-,TRBV19,TGTGCCAGTAGCAAGAACACCTTCGAGGGGCCCCAGCATTTT,CASSKNTFEGPQHF
-,TRBJ1-1,TRBD1,TRBV18,TGTGCCAGCTCCCGAGGACAGGGGGCCACTGAAGCTTTCTTT,CASSRGQGATEAFF
once,TRBJ1-3,-,TRBV6-1,TGTGCCAGCAGTGGGGCAGCCGACCGTTCTGGAAACACCATATATTTT,CASSGAADRSGNTIYF
-,TRBJ1-2,-,TRBV6-5,TGTGCCAGCAGTTACCCCGCCTCCTCGGGGGACTATGGCTACACCTTC,CASSYPASSGDYGYTF
-,TRBJ1-4,TRBD1,TRBV5-6,TGTGCCAGCAGCTTGGGGACAGGGATCCCGAAACTGTTTTTT,CASSLGTGIPKLFF
-,TRBJ2-6,-,TRBV3-1/TRBV3-2,TGTGCCAGCAGCCAAGCAATCTCTGGGGCCAACGTCCTGACTTTC,CASSQAISGANVLTF
once,TRBJ2-2,TRBD1,TRBV18,TGTGCCAGCCGCAACTCAGACAGGGGGAACACCGGGGAGCTGTTTTTT,CASRNSDRGNTGELFF
-,TRBJ1-1,-,TRBV19,TGTGCCAGTAGTATGGGGGGATGGAACACTGAAGCTTTCTTT,CASSMGGWNTEAFF
-,TRBJ1-1,-,TRBV6-5,TGTGCCAGCACCCCTCAGGGCGGGGGATCCACTGAAGCTTTCTTT,CASTPQGGGSTEAFF
-,TRBJ1-4,TRBD1,TRBV2,TGTGCCAGCAGTAGGGACAGGGGTAGGGGTGAAAAACTGTTTTTT,CASSRDRGRGEKLFF
-,TRBJ2-1,-,TRBV19,TGTGCCAGTAGTCCGTCGGGGGGCGCAGGTGGTGAGCAGTTCTTC,CASSPSGGAGGEQFF
once,TRBJ1-5,-,TRBV25-1,TGTGCCAGCAGTGATTCTGACCTAGGGGGGCCCCAGCATTTT,CASSDSDLGGPQHF
-,TRBJ1-2,-,TRBV7-2,TGTGCCAGCAGCTTAGTTACAGGGAACTATGGCTACACCTTC,CASSLVTGNYGYTF
-,TRBJ2-7,-,TRBV7-2,TGTGCCAGCAGCCCTAGCTACGAGCAGTACTTC,CASSPSYEQYF
-,TRBJ1-2,-,TRBV19,TGTGCCAGTACCCCTGGAGGACAGAGATATGGCTACACCTTC,CASTPGGQRYGYTF
-,TRBJ2-1,-,TRBV5-4,TGTGCCAGCAGCTCGGTACTATACAATGAGCAGTTCTTC,CASSSVLYNEQFF
few,TRBJ2-3,-,TRBV30,TGTGCCTGGCAAAGGGCAGGGGGCACAGATACGCAGTATTTT,CAWQRAGGTDTQYF
-,TRBJ1-1,-,TRBV19,TGTGCCAGTATGTGGGGACTCGAAGCTTTCTTT,CASMWGLEAFF
-,TRBJ2-1,-,TRBV5-1,TGCGCCAGCAGCATGGACTCGAGCTCCTACAATGAGCAGTTCTTC,CASSMDSSSYNEQFF
-,TRBJ1-1,-,TRBV12-3/TRBV12-4,TGTGCCAGCAGTTTCCGGGGCACTGAAGCTTTCTTT,CASSFRGTEAFF
-,TRBJ2-2,TRBD2,TRBV7-2,TGTGCCAGCAGCCGCGGGAGGTCCGGGGAGCTGTTTTTT,CASSRGRSGELFF
-,TRBJ1-2,TRBD1,TRBV6-1,TGTGCCAGCAGTGAAGAACAGACAGGGGGGGGTGGCTACACCTTC,CASSEEQTGGGGYTF
-,TRBJ1-5,-,TRBV6-1,TGTGCCAGCAGTGAACCCACGGTCTATAGCAATCAGCCCCAGCATTTT,CASSEPTVYSNQPQHF
-,TRBJ1-2,-,TRBV14,TGTGCCAGCAGCCAAGATTGGGGGGGCTATGGCTACACCTTC,CASSQDWGGYGYTF
-,TRBJ1-2,TRBD1,TRBV9,TGTGCCAGCAGCGTAGATAGGGGACAGAACTATGGCTACACCTTC,CASSVDRGQNYGYTF
-,TRBJ1-1,-,TRBV7-6,TGTGCCAGCAGCTTAAGGGGCGGCGGGGCACTAATGAACACTGAAGCTTTCTTT,CASSLRGGGALMNTEAFF
-,TRBJ2-2,-,TRBV30,TGTGCCTGGAGTGTAAACAGGCTGAACACCGGGGAGCTGTTTTTT,CAWSVNRLNTGELFF
once,TRBJ1-1,-,TRBV21-1,-,CASSSKRVGTGAFMNTEAFF
-,TRBJ1-4,TRBD1,TRBV2,TGTGCCAGCAGTGAAACAGGGGTACCTAATGAAAAACTGTTTTTT,CASSETGVPNEKLFF
-,TRBJ2-1,TRBD2,TRBV27,TGTGCCAGCAGTTCATATGGGCGGGGGGGCCCCAATGAGCAGTTCTTC,CASSSYGRGGPNEQFF
-,TRBJ1-2,TRBD1,TRBV6-6,TGTGCCAGCAGTCGCTTGGGACAGGACTATGGCTACACCTTC,CASSRLGQDYGYTF
-,TRBJ1-5,-,TRBV7-8,TGTGCCAGCAGCTTAGACGCGGGTCAGCCCCAGCATTTT,CASSLDAGQPQHF
-,TRBJ1-4,TRBD1,TRBV2,TGTGCCAGCAGCCCGATGACAGGGAACGGGGAAAAACTGTTTTTT,CASSPMTGNGEKLFF
-,TRBJ1-4,-,TRBV5-1,TGCGCCAGCAGCTTGTTAGCAACTAATGAAAAACTGTTTTTT,CASSLLATNEKLFF
-,TRBJ1-6,-,TRBV18,TGTGCCAGCTCACCGGCGACATCCTATAATTCACCCCTCCACTTT,CASSPATSYNSPLHF
-,TRBJ1-1,-,TRBV25-1,TGTGCCGCTGGGAGGGGGTCTGAAGGCACTGAAGCTTTCTTT,CAAGRGSEGTEAFF
-,TRBJ2-2,TRBD1,TRBV7-2,TGTGCCAGCAGCTTAGGGACAGGAACCGGGGAGCTGTTTTTT,CASSLGTGTGELFF
-,TRBJ1-5,-,TRBV27,TGTGCCAGCAGTTTGCGAGATAGCAATCAGCCCCAGCATTTT,CASSLRDSNQPQHF
few,TRBJ1-3,-,TRBV6-5,TGTGCCAGCAGTTTGACAGGAAACACCATATATTTT,CASSLTGNTIYF
-,TRBJ2-3,-,TRBV5-4,TGTGCCAGCAGCCTAACTAGCAGGTACACAGATACGCAGTATTTT,CASSLTSRYTDTQYF
-,TRBJ1-1,-,TRBV6-5,TGTGCCAGCAGGGGGGGGGTCACTGAAGCTTTCTTT,CASRGGVTEAFF
-,TRBJ2-1,-,TRBV6-6,TGTGCCAGCAGTCAACTGCAGGCCCAATACAATGAGCAGTTCTTC,CASSQLQAQYNEQFF
-,TRBJ2-5,TRBD1,TRBV6-2/TRBV6-3,TGTGCCAGCAGCCTGACAGGGTTCCAAGAGACCCAGTACTTC,CASSLTGFQETQYF
-,TRBJ2-3,TRBD2,TRBV5-1,TGCGCCAGCAGCTTGAGGGTAGCGGGGGGCACAGATACGCAGTATTTT,CASSLRVAGGTDTQYF
-,TRBJ1-2,-,TRBV6-4,TGTGCCAGCAGTGTTGAGCAGGGCTATGGCTACACCTTC,CASSVEQGYGYTF